This passage covers 12 T cell receptor beta chains from one sample sequenced in a study of graft-versus-host responses after intestinal transplantation. Antigens of these TCRs are unknown. Here immunoSEQ multiplex PCR was the method, and the copy in TCRdb shows in-frame clones only, minus some. The profile shows 85,000 to 90,000 clones, roughly 87% of them singletons. Sequences were derived from unstimulated CD8+ T cells sorted from spleen or lymph node cells, sampled before intestinal transplant. These receptors all come from a human donor who received an intestinal transplant.

The chain couples TRBV9 to TRBJ1-1; unclear D gene. The CDR3 consists of 14 residues. The germline V and J ends were trimmed by 0 bases and 2 bases, with 8 bases remaining between them. Looked up from germline, CDR1 is SGDLS and CDR2 is YYNGEE. DNA of the CDR3: TGTGCCAGCAGCGTAGCGCAGGCTAACACTGAAGCTTTCTTT. Protein: CASSVAQANTEAFF.

The J gene is TRBJ2-7, the V gene TRBV5-5; D is perhaps TRBD1 (5 bases). The CDR3 runs to 13 residues. Trimming stripped 2 bases from V and 5 bases from J, with 11 bases between. The germline CDR1 and CDR2 sequences are SGHKS and YYEKEE (reference sequence). The CDR3, as DNA: TGTGCCAGCAGCTTCAAGGGGCGCCACGAGCAGTACTTC. It yields the protein CASSFKGRHEQYF.

The chain links TRBV18 to TRBJ1-1; no reliable D call. V lost 0 bases, J lost 11 bases, and 13 bases lay in between. The germline V gene encodes CDR1 KGHSH and CDR2 LQKENI. The CDR3 loop spans 13 amino acids. In DNA, the CDR3 is TGTGCCAGCTCACCACCCCGTCAGTTGAGGGCTTTCTTT. Translated: CASSPPRQLRAFF.

The rearrangement links TRBV2 to TRBJ2-7, with 11 bases that match TRBD2. The CDR3 has 17 residues. Per germline, CDR1 SNHLY and CDR2 FYNNEI. J was trimmed by 3 bases and V by 1 base; bases with no gene match: 8. The CDR3 DNA follows: TGTGCCAGCAGTGAAGATAGACTAGCGGGGTGGAACTACGAGCAGTACTTC. Translating it yields CASSEDRLAGWNYEQYF.

This chain joins TRBV7-7 and TRBJ2-2; 7 positions match TRBD2. V was clipped by 5 bases and J by 5 bases; unmatched bases: 8. The CDR3 is 15 amino acids. Germline V gene data show CDR1 as SSHAT and CDR2 as FNYEAQ (reference sequence). For the CDR3, the DNA is TGTGCCAGCAGCCCCACTCCGGGAGGAACCGGGGAGCTGTTTTTT. This sequence encodes CASSPTPGGTGELFF.

The chain uses TRBV6-8 and TRBJ1-1; no firm D call. Between the trimmed V and J ends, which lost 1 base and 5 bases, there was a span of 14 bases. CDR1 is MNHGY and CDR2 is SAAAGT in the germline V gene. This CDR3 has 15 residues. The CDR3 DNA follows: TGTGCCAGCAGTTACTTAGTCGCAGATGGGACTGAAGCTTTCTTT. Translated: CASSYLVADGTEAFF.

The chain carries TRBV30 and TRBJ1-1; D unresolved. Trimming stripped 4 bases from V and 5 bases from J, with 11 bases between. CDR1 is GTSNPN, CDR2 SVGIG, per germline (reference sequence). CDR3 length equals 12 residues. DNA for the CDR3: TGTGCCTGGAATCAGTATGATACTGAAGCTTTCTTT. Its protein product is CAWNQYDTEAFF.

The chain links TRBV29-1 to TRBJ2-1, with 10 bases lining up with TRBD2. The CDR3 has 15 residues. Looked up from germline, CDR1 is SQVTM and CDR2 is ANQGSEA. The ends lost 8 bases at V and 8 bases at J; junction bases unmatched: 15. The CDR3 sequence: CSISGASGSRDEQFF. The CDR3 coding sequence is TGCAGCATCTCCGGGGCTAGCGGGAGTCGCGATGAGCAGTTCTTC.

This clone has just a few counts. The chain links TRBV4-1 to TRBJ2-2; D gene uncertain. This CDR3 is 14 amino acids long. Germline assignment: CDR1 MGHRA and CDR2 YSYEKL. V lost 0 bases and J lost 6, with 8 bases in between. DNA for the CDR3: TGCGCCAGCAGCCAAGATCTGGTCGCCGGGGAGCTGTTTTTT. Protein sequence: CASSQDLVAGELFF.

The chain links TRBV4-3 to TRBJ1-5; D is perhaps TRBD1 (5 bases). V was pared by 1 base and J by 6 bases, with 13 bases between. The CDR3 spans 15 residues. Germline CDR1 is LGHNA and CDR2 is YSLEER. CDR3 sequence: CASSQVFGASQPQHF. The DNA of the CDR3 is TGCGCCAGCAGCCAAGTTTTTGGGGCAAGTCAGCCCCAGCATTTT.

This clone showed up just a few times. The J gene is TRBJ2-7, the V gene TRBV19, with 10 bases aligning to TRBD1. V lost 9 bases, J lost 1 base, and 12 bases stayed unmatched. Germline V gene lookup returns CDR1 LNHDA and CDR2 SQIVND (reference sequence). The CDR3 has 16 residues. The chain's CDR3 is CASALTGGKESYEQYF. The CDR3, as DNA: TGTGCCAGCGCACTGACAGGGGGCAAGGAGTCCTACGAGCAGTACTTC.

V is TRBV16 and J is TRBJ1-1; weak D call: TRBD1 (5 bases). Trimming shortened V by 1 base and J by 10 bases, and 19 bases separated the two germline ends. The V gene's germline CDR1 is KGHSY and CDR2 FQNENV. This CDR3 is 15 amino acids long. CDR3 sequence reads: CASSQWGLTPDIAFF. CDR3 nucleotide sequence: TGTGCCAGCAGCCAATGGGGACTGACTCCGGATATAGCTTTCTTT.